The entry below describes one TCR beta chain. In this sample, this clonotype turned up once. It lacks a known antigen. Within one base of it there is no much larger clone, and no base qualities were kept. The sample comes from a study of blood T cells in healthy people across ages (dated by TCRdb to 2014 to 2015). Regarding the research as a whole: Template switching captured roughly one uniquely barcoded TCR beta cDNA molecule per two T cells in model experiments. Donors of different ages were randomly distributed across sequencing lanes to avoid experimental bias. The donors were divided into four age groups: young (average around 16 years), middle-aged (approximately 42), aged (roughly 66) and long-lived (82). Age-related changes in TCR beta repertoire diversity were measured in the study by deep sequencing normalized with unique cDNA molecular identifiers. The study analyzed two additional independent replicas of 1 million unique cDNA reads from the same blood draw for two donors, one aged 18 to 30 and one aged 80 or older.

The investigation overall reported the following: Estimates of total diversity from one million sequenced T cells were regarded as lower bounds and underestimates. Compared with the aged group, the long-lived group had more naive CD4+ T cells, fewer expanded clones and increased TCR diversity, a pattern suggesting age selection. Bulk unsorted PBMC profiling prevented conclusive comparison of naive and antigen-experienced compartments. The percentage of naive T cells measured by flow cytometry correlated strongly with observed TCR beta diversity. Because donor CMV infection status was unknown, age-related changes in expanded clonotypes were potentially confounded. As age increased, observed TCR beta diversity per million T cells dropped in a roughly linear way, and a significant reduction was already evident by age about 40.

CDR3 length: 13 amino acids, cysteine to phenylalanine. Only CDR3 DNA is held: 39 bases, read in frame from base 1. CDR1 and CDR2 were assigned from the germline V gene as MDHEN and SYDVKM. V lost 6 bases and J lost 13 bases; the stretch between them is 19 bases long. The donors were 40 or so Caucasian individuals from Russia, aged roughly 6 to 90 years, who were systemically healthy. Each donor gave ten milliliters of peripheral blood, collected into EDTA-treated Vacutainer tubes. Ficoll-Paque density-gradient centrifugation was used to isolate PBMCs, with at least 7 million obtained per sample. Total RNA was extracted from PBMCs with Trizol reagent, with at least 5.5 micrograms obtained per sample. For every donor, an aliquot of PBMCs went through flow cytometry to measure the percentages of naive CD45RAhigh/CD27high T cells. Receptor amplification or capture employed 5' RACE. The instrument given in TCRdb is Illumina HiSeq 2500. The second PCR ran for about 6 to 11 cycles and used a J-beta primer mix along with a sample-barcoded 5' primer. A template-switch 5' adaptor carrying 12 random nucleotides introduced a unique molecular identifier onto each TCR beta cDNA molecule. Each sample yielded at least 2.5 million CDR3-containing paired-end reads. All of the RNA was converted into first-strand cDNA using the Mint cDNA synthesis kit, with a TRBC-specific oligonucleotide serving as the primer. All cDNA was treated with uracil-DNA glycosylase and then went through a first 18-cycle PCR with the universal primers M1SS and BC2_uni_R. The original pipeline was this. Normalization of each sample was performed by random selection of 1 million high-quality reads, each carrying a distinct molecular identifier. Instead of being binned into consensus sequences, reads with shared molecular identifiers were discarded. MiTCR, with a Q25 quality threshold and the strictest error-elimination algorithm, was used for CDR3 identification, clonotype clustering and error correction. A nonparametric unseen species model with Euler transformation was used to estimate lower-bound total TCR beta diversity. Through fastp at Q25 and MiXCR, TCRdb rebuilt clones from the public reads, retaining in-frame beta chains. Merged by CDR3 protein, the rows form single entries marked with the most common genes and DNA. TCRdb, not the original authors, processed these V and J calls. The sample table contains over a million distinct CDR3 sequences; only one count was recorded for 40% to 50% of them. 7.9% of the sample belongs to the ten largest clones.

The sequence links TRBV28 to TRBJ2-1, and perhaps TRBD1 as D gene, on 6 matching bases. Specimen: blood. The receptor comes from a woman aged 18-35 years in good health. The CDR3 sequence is CASRTGLVETQFF. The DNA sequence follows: TGTGCCAGCAGGACAGGTCTCGTAGAGACCCAGTTCTTC.